One and the same sample provided the 17 T cell receptor beta chains below, sequenced in a study of T cells expressing NK-cell markers. TCRdb reprocessed the 5' RACE reads and stores each CDR3 protein as one record, lacking DNA. This listing includes 300,000 to 450,000 distinct CDR3 sequences. What was sequenced was blood T cells: a sorted CD56 or NKG2C T cell subset, CD4+ or CD8+ T cells, or bulk PBMC T cells (not recorded which). The receptors were gathered from a man between 18 and 69 years old in good health.

The chain uses TRBV11-2 and TRBJ1-6; TCRdb picks TRBD1, but there is no DNA to check that call. Germline loops: CDR1 SGHAT, CDR2 FQNNGV. This CDR3 contains 16 residues. The CDR3: CASSLGPGTANSPLHF.

V is TRBV7-9 and J is TRBJ1-1. The CDR3 totals 13 residues. CDR1 and CDR2 (germline): SEHNR, FQNEAQ (reference sequence). CDR3 region: CASSSDMNTEAFF.

The V call is TRBV7-2, the J call TRBJ1-2; no DNA is available, so the TRBD1 call from TCRdb remains unchecked. In germline, CDR1 is SGHTA, CDR2 FQGNSA. This CDR3 spans 14 amino acids. This chain's CDR3 is CASSLGEYNYGYTF.

The V and J genes are TRBV20-1 and TRBJ2-2; TCRdb picks TRBD2, but there is no DNA to check that call. Germline CDR1 DFQATT, CDR2 SNEGSKA (reference sequence). This CDR3 contains 17 residues. The CDR3: CSAVSHSGGADTGELFF.

V and J are TRBV25-1 and TRBJ1-2; TCRdb indicates TRBD1, and absent DNA this call remains unverified. Germline V gene sequence: CDR1 MGHDK, CDR2 SYGVNS. The CDR3 extends over 16 amino acids. The CDR3 here is CASSDPQGQGNYGYTF.

V usage is TRBV20-1 and J usage is TRBJ1-5. Germline CDR1 reads DFQATT; CDR2 reads SNEGSKA (reference sequence). The CDR3 extends over 14 amino acids. The CDR3 loop is CSAPPYNSNQPQHF.

CDR3: CASSPPPSKGLGVTEAFF. The V and J genes are TRBV27 and TRBJ1-1; TCRdb returns TRBD1, unconfirmable since there is no DNA. This CDR3 has 18 amino acids. Germline lookup yields CDR1 MNHEY and CDR2 SMNVEV (reference sequence).

The genes are TRBV7-8 and TRBJ1-4; the D gene TCRdb calls, TRBD1, cannot be checked with no DNA. The V gene's germline CDR1 is SGHVS and CDR2 FQNEAQ. The length of the CDR3 is 17 residues. CDR3 region: CASALGTGNGANEKLFF.

The CDR3 region is CASSTRTGKSEQYF. The J gene is TRBJ2-7, the V gene TRBV6-1; TCRdb's D call of TRBD1 is untestable without DNA. Germline lookup yields CDR1 MNHNS and CDR2 SASEGT. This CDR3 contains 14 residues.

V and J are TRBV5-1 and TRBJ2-7; TCRdb returns TRBD1, unconfirmable since there is no DNA. The CDR3 contains 17 residues. Germline CDR1 is SGHRS and CDR2 is YFSETQ. The CDR3 loop is CASSLAIRQGTPYEQYF.

The chain employs TRBV7-3 and TRBJ2-1; the D call from TCRdb, TRBD2, cannot be confirmed without DNA. The germline V gene encodes CDR1 SGHTA and CDR2 FQGTGA. This CDR3 is built from 13 residues. The CDR3 reads CASSSFPSGEQFF. Drawing the rest from reference TRBV7-3 and TRBJ2-1, the complete variable domain is GAGVSQTPSNKVTEKGKYVELRCDPISGHTALYWYRQSLGQGPEFLIYFQGTGAADDSGLPNDRFFAVRPEGSVSTLKIQRTERGDSAVYLCASSSFPSGEQFFGPGTRLTVL.

The chain combines TRBV19 with TRBJ2-3. Per the germline V gene, CDR1 is LNHDA and CDR2 is SQIVND (reference sequence). The CDR3 is 14 residues long. CDR3 in amino acids: CASSPTPSGDTQYF.

The chain carries TRBV10-3 and TRBJ1-4; without DNA, the TCRdb call of TRBD1 cannot be checked. In germline, CDR1 is ENHRY, CDR2 SYGVKD. The length of the CDR3 is 14 residues. CDR3: CAIRGGQSDEKLFF.

This chain uses TRBV7-2 with TRBJ2-3; with no DNA, the TCRdb D assignment of TRBD2 cannot be verified. The CDR3 loop spans 17 amino acids. From germline, CDR1 is SGHTA and CDR2 FQGNSA. The chain's CDR3 is CASSFRLGTRGTDTQYF.

This chain connects TRBV6-1 to TRBJ1-2; the TCRdb call, TRBD1, lacks DNA for checking. This CDR3 is 14 amino acids long. Germline assignment: CDR1 MNHNS and CDR2 SASEGT. The CDR3 sequence is CASADRVGDYGYTF.

The chain combines TRBV6-5 with TRBJ2-3; TCRdb selects TRBD1, and the lack of DNA leaves this call unchecked. Germline CDR1 MNHEY, CDR2 SVGAGI. The length of the CDR3 is 15 residues. CDR3 residues: CASSYAGGATDTQYF.

The genes are TRBV5-1 and TRBJ2-7; with no DNA, the TCRdb D assignment of TRBD1 cannot be verified. The CDR3 covers 15 residues. CDR1 is SGHRS, CDR2 YFSETQ, per germline. CDR3 in amino acids: CASSPEAGRGLEQYF.